Following are 9 T cell receptor beta chains from one sample sequenced in a study of T-cell memory formation after mild COVID-19. TCRdb analysed the 5' RACE reads with MiXCR anew, one entry per CDR3 protein. The repertoire has almost 250,000 distinct CDR3 sequences, 15% of them found once; the top ten carry approximately 2.1%. Input material: PBMCs or a T cell subset sorted from them (not recorded which). These receptors all stem from an adult woman who had mild COVID-19 (a few samples of this study predate the infection). Cell type and time point are not known.

The V call is TRBV5-1, the J call TRBJ2-5; 12 bases agree with TRBD2. CDR1 is SGHRS, CDR2 YFSETQ, per germline. The CDR3 contains 15 residues. Trimming cost V 4 bases and J 5 bases; bases outside gene matches: 6. The CDR3 spells CASSATSGSGETQYF. For the CDR3, the DNA is TGCGCCAGCAGCGCGACTAGCGGGAGTGGGGAGACCCAGTACTTC.

This clonotype was counted only a few times. V is TRBV6-5 and J is TRBJ1-6; weak D call: TRBD1 (6 bases). With 5 bases removed from V and 7 bases from J, the gap between germline ends came to 12 bases. CDR3 length equals 14 residues. In germline, CDR1 is MNHEY, CDR2 SVGAGI. CDR3 amino acids: CASSLGQRNSPLHF. The CDR3 DNA sequence: TGTGCCAGCAGTCTTGGACAGCGGAATTCACCCCTCCACTTT.

This clonotype was recorded at least ten times. The rearrangement links TRBV6-2 or TRBV6-3 to TRBJ2-7; TRBD2 matches at 8 bases. The germline V gene encodes CDR1 MNHEY and CDR2 SVGEGT. This CDR3 comprises 14 residues. V shed 6 bases and J 7 bases; nucleotides not matched to a gene: 11. The CDR3 loop is CASRPLAATSEQYF. CDR3 bases: TGTGCCAGCAGGCCACTAGCGGCAACCTCGGAGCAGTACTTC.

The genes are TRBV3-1 and TRBJ2-5; D gene uncertain. In germline, CDR1 is LGHDT, CDR2 YNNKEL (reference sequence). Trimming cost V 1 base and J 7 bases, with 13 bases left between them. The CDR3 spans 14 residues. CDR3 in DNA: TGTGCCAGCAGCCAAGGCCCCCTCGCAGGGACCCAGTACTTC. It codes for CASSQGPLAGTQYF.

This clonotype showed up just a few times. The chain is built from TRBV11-2 and TRBJ2-3; D possibly uses TRBD1 or TRBD2 (5 bases each). Trimming took 3 bases from V and 4 from J, leaving 14 bases between them. CDR3 length equals 15 residues. Germline CDR1 SGHAT, CDR2 FQNNGV. CDR3 nucleotides: TGTGCCAGCAGCTTGTGGGGAAGGGACCCAGATACGCAGTATTTT. Its protein is CASSLWGRDPDTQYF.

The chain has TRBV6-1 and TRBJ1-1; 8 bases are shared with TRBD1. J was trimmed by 4 bases and V by 6 bases; bases with no gene match: 7. Germline V gene lookup returns CDR1 MNHNS and CDR2 SASEGT. This CDR3 is built from 14 residues. For the CDR3, the DNA is TGTGCCAGCAGGGCGACAGGGGTGATCACTGAAGCTTTCTTT. This sequence encodes CASRATGVITEAFF.

This chain joins TRBV19 and TRBJ2-7; the D gene could be TRBD1 or TRBD2 (5 bases each). Trimming shortened V by 8 bases and J by 5 bases, and 19 bases separated the two germline ends. This CDR3 region has 14 residues. Germline CDR1 and CDR2: LNHDA and SQIVND (reference sequence). The CDR3 coding sequence is TGTGCCAGTCGGGACGGAAGTCTAGGCCACGAGCAGTACTTC. Protein product: CASRDGSLGHEQYF.

This clonotype occurred a few times. The rearrangement uses TRBV20-1 and TRBJ1-2, with D possibly matching TRBD1 (6 bases). The V end lost 1 base, the J end lost 4 bases, and 13 bases lay between the germline ends. Germline CDR1 reads DFQATT; CDR2 reads SNEGSKA (reference sequence). CDR3 length: 14 residues. CDR3 nucleotide sequence: TGCAGTGCTAGAGGCACAGGGAGGAGCTATGGCTACACCTTC. It yields the protein CSARGTGRSYGYTF.

This clonotype was observed at least ten times. This chain joins TRBV15 and TRBJ2-1; unclear D gene. Trimming shortened V by 1 base and J by 8 bases, and 6 bases separated the two germline ends. The CDR3 covers 12 residues. Germline CDR1 is LNHNV and CDR2 is YYDKDF (reference sequence). CDR3 region: CATSRAAYEQFF. The CDR3 coding sequence is TGTGCCACCAGCAGAGCCGCTTATGAGCAGTTCTTC. The full variable domain, its missing parts supplied by reference TRBV15 and TRBJ2-1, is DAMVIQNPRYQVTQFGKPVTLSCSQTLNHNVMYWYQQKSSQAPKLLFHYYDKDFNNEADTPDNFQSRRPNTSFCFLDIRSPGLGDTAMYLCATSRAAYEQFFGPGTRLTVL.